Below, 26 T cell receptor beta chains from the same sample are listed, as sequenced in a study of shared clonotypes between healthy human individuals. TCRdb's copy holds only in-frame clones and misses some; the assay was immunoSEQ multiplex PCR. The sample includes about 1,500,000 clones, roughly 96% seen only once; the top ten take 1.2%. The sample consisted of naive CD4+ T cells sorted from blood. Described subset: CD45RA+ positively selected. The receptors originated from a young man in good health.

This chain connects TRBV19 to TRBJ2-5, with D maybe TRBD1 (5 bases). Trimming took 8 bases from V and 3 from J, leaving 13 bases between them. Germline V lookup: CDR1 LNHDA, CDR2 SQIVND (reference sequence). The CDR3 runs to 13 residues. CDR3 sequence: CASRRQYEETQYF. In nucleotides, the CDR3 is TGTGCCAGTCGCCGACAGTATGAAGAGACCCAGTACTTC.

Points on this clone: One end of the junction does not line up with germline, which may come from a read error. This CDR3 reads CASSLDTDTQYF. The CDR3 DNA is TGTGCCAGCAGCTTGGACACAGATACGCAGTATTTT. The chain carries TRBV5-3 and TRBJ2-3; no firm D call. TRBV5-3 is designated an ORF whose function remains uncertain. The CDR3 has 12 amino acids.

The CDR3 DNA reads TGTGCCAGCAGGGGGGGACAGGTCTACGGGAAGGAGTACTTC. Protein sequence: CASRGGQVYGKEYF. The chain combines TRBV2 with TRBJ2-7; 8 nucleotides align to TRBD1. Germline CDR1 SNHLY, CDR2 FYNNEI. V lost 6 bases, J lost 11 bases, and 15 bases stayed unmatched. CDR3 length equals 14 residues.

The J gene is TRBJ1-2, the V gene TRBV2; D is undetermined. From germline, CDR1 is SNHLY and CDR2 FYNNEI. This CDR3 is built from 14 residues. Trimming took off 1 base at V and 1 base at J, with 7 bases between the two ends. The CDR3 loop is CASSEDRINYGYTF. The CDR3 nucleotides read TGTGCCAGCAGTGAAGATAGAATTAACTATGGCTACACCTTC.

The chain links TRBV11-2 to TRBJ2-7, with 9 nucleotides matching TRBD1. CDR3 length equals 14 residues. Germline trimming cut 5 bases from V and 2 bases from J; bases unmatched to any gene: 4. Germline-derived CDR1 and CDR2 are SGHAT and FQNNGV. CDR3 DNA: TGTGCCAGCAGCGAGGGACAGGGCCCCTACGAGCAGTACTTC. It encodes CASSEGQGPYEQYF.

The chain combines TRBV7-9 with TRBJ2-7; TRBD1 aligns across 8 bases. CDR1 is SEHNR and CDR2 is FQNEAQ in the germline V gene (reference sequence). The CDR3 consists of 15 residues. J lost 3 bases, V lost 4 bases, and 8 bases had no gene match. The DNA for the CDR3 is TGTGCCAGCAGCTCGTTAGGACAGGGCCGCTACGAGCAGTACTTC. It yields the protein CASSSLGQGRYEQYF.

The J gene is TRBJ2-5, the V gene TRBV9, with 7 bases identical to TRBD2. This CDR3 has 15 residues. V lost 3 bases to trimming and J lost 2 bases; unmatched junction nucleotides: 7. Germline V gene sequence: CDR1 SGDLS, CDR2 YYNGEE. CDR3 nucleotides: TGTGCCAGCAGCGGAACTAGCGCTGATCAAGAGACCCAGTACTTC. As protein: CASSGTSADQETQYF.

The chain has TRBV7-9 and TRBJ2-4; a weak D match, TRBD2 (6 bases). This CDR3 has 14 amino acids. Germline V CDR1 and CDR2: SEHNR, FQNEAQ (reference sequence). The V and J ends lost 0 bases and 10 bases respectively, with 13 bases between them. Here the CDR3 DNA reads TGTGCCAGCAGCTTAGCGGGAGGCCCGGTGATTCAGTACTTC. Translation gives CASSLAGGPVIQYF.

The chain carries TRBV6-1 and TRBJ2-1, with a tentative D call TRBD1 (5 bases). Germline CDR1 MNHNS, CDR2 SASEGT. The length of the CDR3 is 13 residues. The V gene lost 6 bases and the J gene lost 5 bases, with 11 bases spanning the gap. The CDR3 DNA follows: TGTGCCAGCAGCAAAGGGGTTCACAATGAGCAGTTCTTC. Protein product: CASSKGVHNEQFF.

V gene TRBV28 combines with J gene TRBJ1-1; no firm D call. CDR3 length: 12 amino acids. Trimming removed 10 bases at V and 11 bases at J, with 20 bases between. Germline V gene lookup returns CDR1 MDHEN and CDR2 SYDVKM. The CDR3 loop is CATAVRGLEAFF. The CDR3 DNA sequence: TGTGCCACTGCCGTCAGAGGGTTAGAGGCTTTCTTT.

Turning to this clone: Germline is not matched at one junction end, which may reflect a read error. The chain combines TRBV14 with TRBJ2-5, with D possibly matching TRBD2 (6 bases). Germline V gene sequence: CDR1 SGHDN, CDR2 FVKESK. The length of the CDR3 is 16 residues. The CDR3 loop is CASSLKRASWGESQYF. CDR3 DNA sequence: TGTGCCAGCAGCCTCAAGCGGGCTAGTTGGGGAGAGTCCCAGTACTTC. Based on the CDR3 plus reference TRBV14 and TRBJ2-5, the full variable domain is EAGVTQFPSHSVIEKGQTVTLRCDPISGHDNLYWYRRVMGKEIKFLLHFVKESKQDESGMPNNRFLAERTGGTYSTLKVQPAELEDSGVYFCASSLKRASWGESQYFGPGTRLLVL.

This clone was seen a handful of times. As DNA, the CDR3 is TGTGCCAGCGGTACAGACTTCTATGGCTACACCTTC. This codes for CASGTDFYGYTF. The V and J genes are TRBV7-6 and TRBJ1-2; D remains ambiguous. CDR3 length: 12 residues. Trimming took 8 bases from V and 4 from J, leaving 11 bases between them. From germline, CDR1 is SGHVS and CDR2 FNYEAQ. The full variable domain, completed using reference TRBV7-6 and TRBJ1-2, is GAGVSQSPRYKVTKRGQDVALRCDPISGHVSLYWYRQALGQGPEFLTYFNYEAQQDKSGLPNDRFSAERPEGSISTLTIQRTEQRDSAMYRCASGTDFYGYTFGSGTRLTVV.

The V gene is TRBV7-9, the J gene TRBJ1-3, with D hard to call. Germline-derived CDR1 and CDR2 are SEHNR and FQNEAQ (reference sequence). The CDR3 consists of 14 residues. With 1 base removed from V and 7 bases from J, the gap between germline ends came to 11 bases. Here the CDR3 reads CASSLGIYWNTIYF. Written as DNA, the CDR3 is TGTGCCAGCAGCTTAGGGATCTACTGGAACACCATATATTTT.

The CDR3 spells CASSVQGATQPQHF. DNA for the CDR3: TGTGCCAGCAGCGTGCAGGGGGCCACGCAGCCCCAGCATTTT. This chain uses TRBV7-9 with TRBJ1-5; 8 bases are shared with TRBD1. Germline loops: CDR1 SEHNR, CDR2 FQNEAQ (reference sequence). With V trimmed by 5 bases and J by 7 bases, 7 bases remained unmatched. CDR3 length: 14 amino acids.

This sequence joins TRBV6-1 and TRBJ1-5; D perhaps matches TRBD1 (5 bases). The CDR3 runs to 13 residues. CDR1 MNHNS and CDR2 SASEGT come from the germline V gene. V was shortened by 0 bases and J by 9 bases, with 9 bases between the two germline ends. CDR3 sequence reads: CASSEARGAPQHF. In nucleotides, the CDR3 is TGTGCCAGCAGTGAAGCCCGCGGGGCGCCCCAGCATTTT.

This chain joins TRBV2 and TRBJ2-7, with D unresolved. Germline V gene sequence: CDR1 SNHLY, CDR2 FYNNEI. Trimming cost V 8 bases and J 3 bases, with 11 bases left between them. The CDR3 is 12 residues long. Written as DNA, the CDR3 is TGTGCCAGCGGCCTCTCACACTACGAGCAGTACTTC. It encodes CASGLSHYEQYF.

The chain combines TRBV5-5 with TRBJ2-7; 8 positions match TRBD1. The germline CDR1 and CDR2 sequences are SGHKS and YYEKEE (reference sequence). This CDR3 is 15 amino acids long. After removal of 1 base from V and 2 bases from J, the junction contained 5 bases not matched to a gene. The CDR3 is CASSLLGTGTYEQYF. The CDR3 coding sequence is TGTGCCAGCAGCTTGCTGGGGACAGGAACCTACGAGCAGTACTTC.

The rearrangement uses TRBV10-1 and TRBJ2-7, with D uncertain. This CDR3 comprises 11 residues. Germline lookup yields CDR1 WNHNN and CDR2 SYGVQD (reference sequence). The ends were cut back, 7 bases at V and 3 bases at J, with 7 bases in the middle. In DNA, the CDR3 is TGCGCCAGCACCATCCTCTACGAGCAGTACTTC. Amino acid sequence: CASTILYEQYF.

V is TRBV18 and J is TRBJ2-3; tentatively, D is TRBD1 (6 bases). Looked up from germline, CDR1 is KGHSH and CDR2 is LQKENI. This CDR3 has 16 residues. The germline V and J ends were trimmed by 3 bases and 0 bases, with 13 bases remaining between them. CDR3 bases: TGTGCCAGCTCACCCTTTACAGGGTCTAGCACAGATACGCAGTATTTT. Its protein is CASSPFTGSSTDTQYF.

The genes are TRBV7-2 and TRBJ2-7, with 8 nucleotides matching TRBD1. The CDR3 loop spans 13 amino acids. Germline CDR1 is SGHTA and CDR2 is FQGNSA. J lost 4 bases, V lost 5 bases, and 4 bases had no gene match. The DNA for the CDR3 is TGTGCCAGCAGCCTAACAGGGGGGTACGAGCAGTACTTC. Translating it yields CASSLTGGYEQYF. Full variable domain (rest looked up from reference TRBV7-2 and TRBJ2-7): GAGVSQSPSNKVTEKGKDVELRCDPISGHTALYWYRQSLGQGLEFLIYFQGNSAPDKSGLPSDRFSAERTGGSVSTLTIQRTQQEDSAVYLCASSLTGGYEQYFGPGTRLTVT.

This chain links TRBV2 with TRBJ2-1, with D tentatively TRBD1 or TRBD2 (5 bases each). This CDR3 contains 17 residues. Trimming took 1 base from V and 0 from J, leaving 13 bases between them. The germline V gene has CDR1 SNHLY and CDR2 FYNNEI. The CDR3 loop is CASSEVRDDYSYNEQFF. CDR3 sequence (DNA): TGTGCCAGCAGTGAAGTTCGGGACGACTACTCCTACAATGAGCAGTTCTTC. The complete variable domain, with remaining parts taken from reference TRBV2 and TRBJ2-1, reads EPEVTQTPSHQVTQMGQEVILRCVPISNHLYFYWYRQILGQKVEFLVSFYNNEISEKSEIFDDQFSVERPDGSNFTLKIRSTKLEDSAMYFCASSEVRDDYSYNEQFFGPGTRLTVL.

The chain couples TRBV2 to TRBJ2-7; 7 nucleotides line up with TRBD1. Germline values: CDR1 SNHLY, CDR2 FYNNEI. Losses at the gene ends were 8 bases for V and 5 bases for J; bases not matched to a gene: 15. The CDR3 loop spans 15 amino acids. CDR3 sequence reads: CASGQDRYSLDEQYF. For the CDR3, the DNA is TGTGCCAGCGGACAGGACAGGTATTCTTTGGACGAGCAGTACTTC. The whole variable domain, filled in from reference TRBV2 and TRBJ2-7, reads EPEVTQTPSHQVTQMGQEVILRCVPISNHLYFYWYRQILGQKVEFLVSFYNNEISEKSEIFDDQFSVERPDGSNFTLKIRSTKLEDSAMYFCASGQDRYSLDEQYFGPGTRLTVT.

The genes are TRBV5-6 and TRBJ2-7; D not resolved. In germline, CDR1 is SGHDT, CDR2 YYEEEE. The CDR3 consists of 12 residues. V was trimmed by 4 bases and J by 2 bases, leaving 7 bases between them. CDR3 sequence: CASSGDPYEQYF. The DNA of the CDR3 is TGTGCCAGCAGCGGAGACCCCTACGAGCAGTACTTC.

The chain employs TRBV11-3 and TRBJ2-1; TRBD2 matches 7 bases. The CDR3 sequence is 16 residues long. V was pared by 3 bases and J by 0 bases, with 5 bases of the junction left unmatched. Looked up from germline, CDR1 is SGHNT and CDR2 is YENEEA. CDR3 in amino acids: CASSLRAGSSYNEQFF. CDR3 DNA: TGTGCCAGCAGCTTGCGAGCGGGGAGCTCCTACAATGAGCAGTTCTTC.

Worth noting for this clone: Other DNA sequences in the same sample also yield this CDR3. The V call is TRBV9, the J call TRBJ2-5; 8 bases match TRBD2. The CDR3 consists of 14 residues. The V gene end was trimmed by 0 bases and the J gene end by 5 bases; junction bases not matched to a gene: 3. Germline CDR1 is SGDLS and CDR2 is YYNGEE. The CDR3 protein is CASSVAGGLETQYF. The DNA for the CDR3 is TGTGCCAGCAGCGTAGCGGGAGGGCTCGAGACCCAGTACTTC.

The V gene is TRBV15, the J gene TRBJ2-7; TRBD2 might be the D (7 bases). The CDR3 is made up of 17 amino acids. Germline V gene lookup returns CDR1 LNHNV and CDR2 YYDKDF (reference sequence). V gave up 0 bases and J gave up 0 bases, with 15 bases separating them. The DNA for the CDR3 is TGTGCCACCAGCAGAGATGGGGGGGGCGGGAGCTCCTACGAGCAGTACTTC. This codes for CATSRDGGGGSSYEQYF. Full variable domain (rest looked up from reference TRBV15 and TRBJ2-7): DAMVIQNPRYQVTQFGKPVTLSCSQTLNHNVMYWYQQKSSQAPKLLFHYYDKDFNNEADTPDNFQSRRPNTSFCFLDIRSPGLGDTAMYLCATSRDGGGGSSYEQYFGPGTRLTVT.